This passage covers 5 T cell receptor beta chains from one sample sequenced in a study of cytomegalovirus exposure and HLA in healthy donors. Primers: 60 Vbeta forward and 13 Jbeta reverse. Clones were sequenced by immunoSEQ multiplex PCR, and TCRdb holds only the in-frame ones, with some missing. Of under 150,000 clones listed, 70% to 80% were seen once; the top ten hold 4.5% to 6%. Sequenced input: PBMCs. These TCRs come from a woman between 50 and 59 years old in good health and CMV-seronegative.

V gene TRBV7-2 combines with J gene TRBJ2-3; D uncertain. The CDR3 runs to 13 residues. Trimming took off 1 base at V and 2 bases at J, with 4 bases between the two ends. Germline V gene data show CDR1 as SGHTA and CDR2 as FQGNSA. The CDR3 DNA is TGTGCCAGCAGCTTAGTAGTCACAGATACGCAGTATTTT. This encodes CASSLVVTDTQYF.

The V and J genes are TRBV9 and TRBJ1-2; 8 bases are a match to TRBD1. The CDR3 covers 14 residues. Germline V gene sequence: CDR1 SGDLS, CDR2 YYNGEE. Losses at the gene ends were 2 bases for V and 4 bases for J; bases not matched to a gene: 4. CDR3: CASSVGQGIYGYTF. The CDR3 bases are TGTGCCAGCAGCGTTGGACAGGGAATCTATGGCTACACCTTC.

The chain uses TRBV5-6 and TRBJ1-5; no clear D gene. This CDR3 is 15 amino acids long. The germline V gene encodes CDR1 SGHDT and CDR2 YYEEEE. V gave up 6 bases and J gave up 4 bases, with 17 bases separating them. CDR3 protein: CASTDSKLGNQPQHF. CDR3 bases: TGTGCCAGCACGGACTCTAAGTTGGGTAATCAGCCCCAGCATTTT. Full variable domain (rest looked up from reference TRBV5-6 and TRBJ1-5): DAGVTQSPTHLIKTRGQQVTLRCSPKSGHDTVSWYQQALGQGPQFIFQYYEEEERQRGNFPDRFSGHQFPNYSSELNVNALLLGDSALYLCASTDSKLGNQPQHFGDGTRLSIL.

The chain links TRBV9 to TRBJ1-2; a weak D match, TRBD1 (6 bases). The V end was cut by 2 bases, the J end by 8 bases, with 25 bases between. The CDR3 is made up of 17 amino acids. Germline CDR1 reads SGDLS; CDR2 reads YYNGEE. CDR3 sequence (DNA): TGTGCCAGCAGCGTTGGGTTGGCAGGGACATTAACTATGGGCTACACCTTC. Its protein product is CASSVGLAGTLTMGYTF.

This clone was found once. The chain employs TRBV7-6 and TRBJ1-3, with D unclear. The CDR3 totals 12 residues. The V gene's germline CDR1 is SGHVS and CDR2 FNYEAQ. Trimming took off 3 bases at V and 4 bases at J, with 4 bases between the two ends. CDR3 in amino acids: CASSFAGNTIYF. CDR3 coding DNA: TGTGCCAGCAGCTTCGCGGGAAACACCATATATTTT.